The present T cell receptor beta chain was sequenced within a study of long-term antiretroviral therapy in people with HIV. As for the study in general: The earliest specimens came about a decade ahead of the 2015 immediate-ART recommendation.

With survey level as its setting, the immunoSEQ assay was v3.0. Each sample aimed for 40,000-50,000 sequenced T-cell genomes. Generated by immunoSEQ multiplex PCR, the TCRdb table keeps only in-frame clones and is missing some. The sample holds roughly 35,000 clones; around 85% are singletons and the top ten take 4.4%. Germline CDR1 reads SEHNR; CDR2 reads FQNEAQ (reference sequence). The CDR3 loop spans 13 amino acids. The V end was cut by 3 bases, the J end by 3 bases, with 8 bases between. Every sample had roughly 1-11 million cryopreserved PBMC in it before DNA extraction. The material was unsorted PBMCs, obtained approximately 3.5 years after starting antiretroviral therapy. This receptor was taken from a man between 18 and 29 years old with HIV. This sequence joins TRBV7-9 and TRBJ1-2, with D hard to call. CDR3: CASSFGQDYGYTF. DNA for the CDR3: TGTGCCAGCAGCTTCGGCCAGGACTATGGCTACACCTTC.